This is a list of T cell receptor beta chains from one sample in a study of tumor-infiltrating lymphocytes in primary liver carcinoma. MiXCR, applied by TCRdb to the multiplex PCR reads, yields one record per CDR3 protein. Seen here are about 350,000 distinct CDR3 sequences, approximately 64% observed once, and the top ten hold about 6.1%. The sequenced material came from peripheral blood. These receptors came from a man in his forties with primary liver carcinoma and hepatitis B virus infection. CDR3s include the opening cysteine and the closing phenylalanine or tryptophan. A D gene is named only where the DNA matches it firmly. The size entry is marked missing in some rows and otherwise reads once, few, many or a size class.

CDR3 length,clone size,V gene,J gene,D gene,CDR3 protein,CDR3 DNA
14,few,TRBV6-1,TRBJ1-2,TRBD1,CASSEPGQLYGYTF,TGTGCCAGCAGTGAACCGGGACAGCTATATGGCTACACCTTC
17,many,TRBV5-6,TRBJ2-1,TRBD2,CASSLVASGRTYNEQFF,TGTGCCAGCAGCTTGGTGGCTAGCGGCAGAACCTACAATGAGCAGTTCTTC
16,.,TRBV5-6,TRBJ2-3,TRBD2,CASSLFSAGGGDTQYF,TGTGCCAGCAGCTTGTTTAGTGCGGGAGGAGGGGATACGCAGTATTTT
13,.,TRBV6-5,TRBJ2-7,TRBD1,CTSRIKGAVEQYF,TGTACCAGCAGGATAAAGGGGGCCGTCGAGCAGTACTTC
14,few,TRBV6-2/TRBV6-3,TRBJ2-1,.,CASSYWGGEFEQFF,TGTGCCAGCAGTTACTGGGGGGGCGAGTTTGAGCAGTTCTTC
16,.,TRBV14,TRBJ1-3,.,CASSVGRQSSGNTIYF,TGTGCCAGCAGCGTGGGACGGCAGAGCTCTGGAAACACCATATATTTT
16,few,TRBV28,TRBJ2-5,TRBD1,CASSARQGIGQETQYF,TGTGCCAGCAGTGCCAGACAGGGGATCGGGCAAGAGACCCAGTACTTC
14,.,TRBV6-2/TRBV6-3,TRBJ1-4,.,CASRLSRESEKLFF,TGTGCCAGTAGGCTCAGCCGCGAGAGCGAAAAACTGTTTTTT
14,few,TRBV6-2/TRBV6-3,TRBJ2-4,.,CASSWTGEVGIQYF,TGTGCCAGCAGTTGGACCGGAGAAGTTGGCATTCAGTACTTC
13,few,TRBV6-2/TRBV6-3,TRBJ2-7,.,CASSYPPSYEQYF,TGTGCCAGCAGTTACCCGCCCTCCTACGAGCAGTACTTC
13,few,TRBV6-8,TRBJ2-1,.,CAGAGVAVNEQFF,TGTGCCGGCGCAGGGGTAGCGGTAAATGAGCAGTTCTTC
16,once,TRBV10-1,TRBJ2-7,TRBD2,CASSEMASGRAYEQYF,TGCGCCAGCAGTGAGATGGCTAGCGGACGCGCCTACGAGCAGTACTTC
13,.,TRBV29-1,TRBJ2-7,.,CSVESRERDELYF,TGCAGCGTCGAATCTAGGGAGAGGGACGAGCTGTACTTC
15,.,TRBV7-8,TRBJ2-1,.,CASSLGRHSYNEQFF,TGTGCCAGCAGCTTAGGCAGACACTCCTACAATGAGCAGTTCTTC
13,many,TRBV4-1,TRBJ2-5,.,CASSQGVQETQYF,TGCGCCAGCAGCCAAGGTGTCCAAGAGACCCAGTACTTC
14,.,TRBV4-1,TRBJ1-1,.,CASSHPGANTEAFF,TGCGCCAGCAGTCATCCAGGAGCAAACACTGAAGCTTTCTTT
14,many,TRBV12-3/TRBV12-4,TRBJ2-7,TRBD2,CASRPGTRAAEQYF,TGTGCCAGCAGGCCCGGGACTAGAGCTGCCGAGCAGTACTTC
15,.,TRBV11-2,TRBJ2-5,TRBD2,CARSLGLAGGEIQYF,TGTGCCAGGAGCTTAGGACTAGCGGGAGGAGAGATCCAGTACTTC
14,.,TRBV11-2,TRBJ2-5,.,CTCSLSRILETQYF,TGTACCTGCAGCTTATCTCGGATCCTTGAGACCCAGTACTTC
14,few,TRBV5-1,TRBJ2-3,.,CASRSLYLTDTQYF,TGCGCCAGCAGGAGTCTTTACCTCACAGATACGCAGTATTTT
16,many,TRBV4-1,TRBJ2-7,.,CASSRFGAGFSHEQYF,TGCGCCAGCAGCCGATTCGGAGCGGGTTTCTCTCACGAGCAGTACTTC
13,.,TRBV5-5,TRBJ1-5,.,CASSLGRYQPQHF,TGTGCCAGCAGCTTAGGCAGGTATCAGCCCCAGCATTTT